The TCR beta chain described here comes from a study of beta chain features in type 1 diabetes. Study-wide context: Age, gender, cell numbers and subset yield matched between patients and controls. Sorted cells examined across all samples numbered 95 million to 120 million.

Notes on the study in general: TCRB repertoires of naive, central memory and Treg cells appeared more similar among patients than among healthy donors. Across all four CD4+ subsets, people with type 1 diabetes showed modestly shorter TCRB CDR3s.

This clone was detected a few times. Its antigen is as yet unknown. What was sequenced were expressed TCRB transcripts, since all of the isolated RNA had been reverse transcribed. Produced via immunoSEQ multiplex PCR; TCRdb's table is partial and in-frame only. The data show 600,000 or so clones, with roughly an eighth seen just once and 0.095% to 0.15% held by the top ten. The germline V gene has CDR1 SGHDN and CDR2 FVKESK. Deletions cut 2 bases from V and 3 bases from J, with 7 bases between. CDR3 length: 13 amino acids. The gene calls are TRBV14 and TRBJ1-1; D is ambiguous. Source material: naive CD4+ T cells from blood. The sequence was obtained from a man aged 30-40 years with type 1 diabetes. CDR3 in DNA: TGTGCCAGCAGCCAACTTTACGACACTGAAGCTTTCTTT. Its protein is CASSQLYDTEAFF.